Listed below are T cell receptor beta chains from one sample, sequenced in a study of T cells after yellow fever vaccination. From the 5' RACE reads, TCRdb called clonotypes with MiXCR, one entry per CDR3 protein. The data contain under 250,000 distinct CDR3 sequences, around 7% of them singletons. The sequences come from CD4+ T cells sorted from PBMCs, collected 15 days after the yellow fever booster vaccination. These receptors came from a man aged 25-45 years who received the YFV17D yellow fever vaccine. The CDR3 runs from the conserved cysteine through the conserved F or W. The order of the fields is CDR3 protein, CDR3 DNA, J gene, D gene, clone size, V gene. A D gene is named only where the DNA matches it firmly. Size is omitted from some rows. Given values are once, few, many or a class for expanded clones.

CSARVIGNRSSYNEQFF | TGCAGTGCTAGAGTAATAGGGAACAGGAGCTCCTACAATGAGCAGTTCTTC | TRBJ2-1 | - | few | TRBV20-1
CSVGLAGWTDTQYF | TGCAGCGTGGGACTAGCGGGATGGACAGATACGCAGTATTTT | TRBJ2-3 | TRBD2 | few | TRBV29-1
CSAQRQGDNQPQHF | TGCAGTGCTCAGAGACAGGGGGACAATCAGCCCCAGCATTTT | TRBJ1-5 | TRBD1 | few | TRBV20-1
CAHLLTGDNQPQHF | TGTGCCCACCTGTTAACAGGGGACAATCAGCCCCAGCATTTT | TRBJ1-5 | TRBD1 | - | TRBV7-8
CASSYRGDSYNEQFF | TGTGCCAGCAGTTATCGGGGAGACTCCTACAATGAGCAGTTCTTC | TRBJ2-1 | - | - | TRBV6-2/TRBV6-3
CASSVARGETQYF | TGTGCCAGCAGCGTCGCCAGAGGAGAGACCCAGTACTTC | TRBJ2-5 | - | few | TRBV12-3/TRBV12-4
CASSLGPSGNGNEQFF | TGTGCCAGCAGCTTGGGGCCTAGCGGGAATGGCAATGAGCAGTTCTTC | TRBJ2-1 | TRBD2 | - | TRBV7-2
CASSLKPGQVPYF | TGTGCCAGTAGTCTGAAGCCGGGACAAGTACCGTACTTC | TRBJ2-5 | - | - | TRBV19
CASSQVRGGTSTDTQYF | TGCGCCAGCAGCCAAGTTCGTGGCGGGACTAGCACAGATACGCAGTATTTT | TRBJ2-3 | - | - | TRBV4-1
CASSIPGQGNEQYF | TGTGCCAGTAGTATACCGGGACAGGGGAACGAGCAGTACTTC | TRBJ2-7 | TRBD1 | few | TRBV19
CASSLARTGGLRYEQYF | TGTGCCAGCAGCTTAGCCCGGACAGGGGGCCTCCGCTACGAGCAGTACTTC | TRBJ2-7 | TRBD1 | few | TRBV7-9
CASSGAGQPQHF | TGTGCCAGTTCCGGGGCCGGTCAGCCCCAGCATTTT | TRBJ1-5 | - | - | TRBV25-1
CASSQDRVLADEQFF | TGCGCCAGCAGCCAAGATCGAGTACTAGCCGATGAGCAGTTCTTC | TRBJ2-1 | - | many | TRBV4-3
CSVAPGLVWDGTDTQYF | TGCAGCGTTGCACCAGGTTTGGTGTGGGATGGCACAGATACGCAGTATTTT | TRBJ2-3 | - | many | TRBV29-1
CSVGSLSTSWRSEQFF | TGCAGCGTTGGGTCCCTCTCGACTAGCTGGAGGAGTGAGCAGTTCTTC | TRBJ2-1 | TRBD2 | - | TRBV29-1
CASSLASSKNTEAFF | TGCGCCAGCAGCTTGGCTAGCAGCAAGAACACTGAAGCTTTCTTT | TRBJ1-1 | - | few | TRBV5-1
CAWSATYRGSPLHF | TGTGCCTGGAGCGCTACTTATCGTGGGTCACCCCTCCACTTT | TRBJ1-6 | - | - | TRBV30
CASSTPDGTQYF | TGTGCCAGCAGCACGCCCGATGGGACCCAGTACTTC | TRBJ2-5 | - | few | TRBV5-5
CASSSRYDGGAYEQYF | TGTGCCAGCTCATCGCGCTACGACGGGGGGGCATACGAGCAGTACTTC | TRBJ2-7 | TRBD2 | - | TRBV18
CASTPYSGANVLTF | TGTGCCAGCACACCCTACTCTGGGGCCAACGTCCTGACTTTC | TRBJ2-6 | - | few | TRBV16
CASSLGRLARPYEQYF | TGTGCCAGCAGCTTAGGACGGCTAGCCCGCCCCTACGAGCAGTACTTC | TRBJ2-7 | - | - | TRBV7-9
CASSFGGSETQYF | TGTGCCAGCAGTTTCGGAGGGTCGGAGACCCAGTACTTC | TRBJ2-5 | - | many | TRBV28
CSARPRTEYGYTF | TGCAGTGCTAGACCCCGCACAGAGTATGGCTACACCTTC | TRBJ1-2 | - | - | TRBV20-1
CASSTYLDRGEQYF | TGTGCCAGTAGTACGTATCTTGACAGGGGCGAGCAGTACTTC | TRBJ2-7 | TRBD1 | many | TRBV19
CSAPTDTDTQYF | TGCAGTGCTCCCACGGACACAGATACGCAGTATTTT | TRBJ2-3 | - | - | TRBV20-1
CASTKGTGKSEQFF | TGTGCCAGCACCAAGGGGACAGGAAAGAGTGAGCAGTTCTTC | TRBJ2-1 | TRBD1 | many | TRBV12-3/TRBV12-4
CASSSALGRGFFTDTQYF | TGTGCCAGCAGCTCGGCCTTGGGGCGAGGTTTCTTCACAGATACGCAGTATTTT | TRBJ2-3 | - | - | TRBV7-8
CASRASGRSKTSYEQYF | TGTGCCAGCAGGGCTAGCGGGAGGAGCAAAACCTCCTACGAGCAGTACTTC | TRBJ2-7 | TRBD2 | many | TRBV6-5
CSATTGTHTEAFF | TGCAGTGCTACCACAGGGACGCACACTGAAGCTTTCTTT | TRBJ1-1 | - | few | TRBV20-1
CASSELSRDIQYF | TGTGCCAGTAGCGAGTTATCACGGGACATTCAGTACTTC | TRBJ2-4 | - | many | TRBV19
CASSLGTGDTDTQYF | TGTGCCAGCAGTTTGGGGACAGGGGACACAGATACGCAGTATTTT | TRBJ2-3 | TRBD1 | - | TRBV12-3/TRBV12-4
CASSSTGRGDQPQHF | TGCGCCAGCAGCTCGACAGGGCGAGGGGATCAGCCCCAGCATTTT | TRBJ1-5 | TRBD1 | few | TRBV5-1
CDSSQILAVSGNEQFF | TGTGACAGCAGCCAAATTCTAGCGGTATCGGGGAATGAGCAGTTCTTC | TRBJ2-1 | TRBD2 | - | TRBV3-1
CASSPGTSANEQFF | TGTGCCAGCAGCCCCGGGACTAGCGCCAATGAGCAGTTCTTC | TRBJ2-1 | TRBD2 | many | TRBV7-6
CASSLVSNQETQYF | TGTGCCAGCAGCTTAGTTAGCAACCAAGAGACCCAGTACTTC | TRBJ2-5 | - | - | TRBV7-2
CASSAHSGLAFGEQFF | TGTGCCAGCAGCGCTCATTCGGGACTAGCATTTGGTGAGCAGTTCTTC | TRBJ2-1 | TRBD2 | - | TRBV9
CATSRDLDRGVETQYF | TGTGCCACCAGCAGAGACCTGGACAGGGGGGTGGAGACCCAGTACTTC | TRBJ2-5 | TRBD1 | - | TRBV15
CASSAHRGKRGYEQYF | TGTGCCAGCTCCGCCCACAGGGGCAAGCGTGGCTACGAGCAGTACTTC | TRBJ2-7 | TRBD1 | few | TRBV25-1
CASSRSLAEGTDTQYF | TGTGCCAGCAGCCGCTCCCTAGCGGAGGGCACAGATACGCAGTATTTT | TRBJ2-3 | TRBD2 | many | TRBV7-6
CASSPRLSYGYTF | TGTGCCAGCAGCCCAAGACTGAGCTATGGCTACACCTTC | TRBJ1-2 | - | few | TRBV12-3/TRBV12-4
CSAPRAGGRETQYF | TGCAGTGCCCCCCGGGCGGGAGGAAGAGAGACCCAGTACTTC | TRBJ2-5 | TRBD2 | - | TRBV20-1
CATSRDGLGTDTQYF | TGTGCCACCAGCAGAGACGGATTGGGCACAGATACGCAGTATTTT | TRBJ2-3 | - | many | TRBV15